One and the same sample provided the 11 T cell receptor beta chains below, sequenced in a study of T cells in Graves' hyperthyroidism and ophthalmopathy. Amplification of TCR beta CDR3 regions used RNA as the template. The HTBI primer set served for first-round RT-PCR of the TCR CDR3. TCRdb fed the multiplex PCR reads into MiXCR, producing one record per CDR3 protein. The sample carries approximately 370,000 distinct CDR3 sequences, about a sixth recorded once. The material sequenced was blood. These receptors originate from a woman in her thirties with Graves' hyperthyroidism that later progressed to Graves' ophthalmopathy.

This clonotype has a count of ten or more. The chain uses TRBV2 and TRBJ2-3, with D perhaps matching TRBD2 (6 bases). The V and J ends lost 4 bases and 7 bases respectively, with 15 bases between them. The CDR3 has 14 amino acids. CDR1 SNHLY and CDR2 FYNNEI come from the germline V gene. The CDR3 sequence is CASSVSPEGNTQYF. The CDR3 bases are TGTGCCAGCAGTGTCTCCCCGGAGGGAAATACGCAGTATTTT.

J is TRBJ2-7 and V is TRBV20-1; TRBD1 matches 9 bases. Germline loops: CDR1 DFQATT, CDR2 SNEGSKA (reference sequence). Trimming took 6 bases from V and 6 from J; bases not matched to a gene: 12. This CDR3 contains 14 residues. This CDR3 is CSAKDRGVAGEQYF. The CDR3 nucleotides are TGCAGTGCGAAAGACAGGGGGGTGGCGGGCGAGCAGTACTTC.

This clonotype was recorded many times. The V call is TRBV27, the J call TRBJ2-2, with 11 bases aligning to TRBD2. The germline V gene has CDR1 MNHEY and CDR2 SMNVEV (reference sequence). After removal of 5 bases from V and 7 bases from J, the junction contained 3 bases not matched to a gene. This CDR3 region has 14 residues. The CDR3 DNA sequence: TGTGCCAGCAGTCAAGGGACTAGCGGCGGGGAGCTGTTTTTT. Translating gives CASSQGTSGGELFF.

This clonotype was counted only a few times. V usage is TRBV7-8 and J usage is TRBJ2-7; 10 bases agree with TRBD2. Germline V gene sequence: CDR1 SGHVS, CDR2 FQNEAQ. The CDR3 length is 16 residues. J lost 6 bases, V lost 5 bases, and 13 bases had no gene match. CDR3 sequence reads: CASSTPLAGDSGEQYF. The DNA for the CDR3 is TGTGCCAGCAGCACACCCCTAGCGGGAGATTCCGGCGAGCAGTACTTC.

This clonotype was seen repeatedly, ten times or more. V usage is TRBV15 and J usage is TRBJ2-5; 7 bases agree with TRBD1. Germline CDR1 reads LNHNV; CDR2 reads YYDKDF (reference sequence). After removal of 8 bases from V and 4 bases from J, the junction contained 4 bases not matched to a gene. CDR3 length: 12 residues. The DNA for the CDR3 is TGTGCCACCGGACAGGCGTTAGAGACCCAGTACTTC. It is translated as CATGQALETQYF.

This rearrangement joins TRBV29-1 to TRBJ2-7; no definite D call. The germline V gene encodes CDR1 SQVTM and CDR2 ANQGSEA. This CDR3 has 11 amino acids. Between the trimmed V and J ends, which lost 7 bases and 3 bases, there was a span of 10 bases. As DNA, the CDR3 is TGCAGCGCGGCCGAGAACTACGAGCAGTACTTC. Translated, it gives CSAAENYEQYF.

This clonotype was counted many times. This sequence joins TRBV11-2 and TRBJ1-3; weak D call: TRBD1 (5 bases). CDR1 and CDR2 (germline): SGHAT, FQNNGV. The CDR3 consists of 14 residues. Trimming shortened V by 4 bases and J by 3 bases, and 10 bases separated the two germline ends. DNA for the CDR3: TGTGCCAGCAGCTCCGGGACTTATGGAAACACCATATATTTT. Translated, it gives CASSSGTYGNTIYF.

Many counts were recorded for this clonotype. The V and J genes are TRBV28 and TRBJ2-7; D might be TRBD1 or TRBD2, each matching 5 bases. Trimming cost V 3 bases and J 3 bases, with 18 bases left between them. From germline, CDR1 is MDHEN and CDR2 SYDVKM. The CDR3 loop spans 16 amino acids. The CDR3 nucleotides read TGTGCCAGCAGTTTTAGTTACGGGACGCAATACTACGAGCAGTACTTC. Translated: CASSFSYGTQYYEQYF. Full variable domain (rest looked up from reference TRBV28 and TRBJ2-7): DVKVTQSSRYLVKRTGEKVFLECVQDMDHENMFWYRQDPGLGLRLIYFSYDVKMKEKGDIPEGYSVSREKKERFSLILESASTNQTSMYLCASSFSYGTQYYEQYFGPGTRLTVT.

Many counts were recorded for this clonotype. The chain uses TRBV7-9 and TRBJ2-7, with TRBD1 matching over 7 bases. The CDR3 spans 14 residues. The V gene's germline CDR1 is SEHNR and CDR2 FQNEAQ (reference sequence). V shed 5 bases and J 1 base; nucleotides not matched to a gene: 5. The chain's CDR3 is CASSLGDRSYEQYF. The CDR3 DNA reads as TGTGCCAGCAGCCTAGGGGACAGATCCTACGAGCAGTACTTC.

The V call is TRBV18, the J call TRBJ2-1, with 7 bases identical to TRBD2. CDR1 and CDR2 from the germline V gene are KGHSH and LQKENI. V dropped 2 bases and J dropped 8; count of bases not matched to a gene: 6. The CDR3 loop spans 14 amino acids. CDR3 sequence reads: CASSPRTRVYEQFF. CDR3 sequence (DNA): TGTGCCAGCTCACCAAGGACTAGGGTTTATGAGCAGTTCTTC. Full variable domain (missing parts from reference TRBV18 and TRBJ2-1): NAGVMQNPRHLVRRRGQEARLRCSPMKGHSHVYWYRQLPEEGLKFMVYLQKENIIDESGMPKERFSAEFPKEGPSILRIQQVVRGDSAAYFCASSPRTRVYEQFFGPGTRLTVL.

This clonotype was recorded at least ten times. This chain links TRBV2 with TRBJ2-7; D is possibly TRBD1 (6 bases). The CDR3 length is 14 residues. Germline-derived CDR1 and CDR2 are SNHLY and FYNNEI. Deletions cut 6 bases from V and 3 bases from J, with 15 bases between. This chain's CDR3 is CASSEGHLHYEQYF. The DNA for the CDR3 is TGTGCCAGCAGCGAGGGACACCTTCACTACGAGCAGTACTTC.